This T cell receptor (beta chain) was documented in a study of blood T cell repertoires in COVID-19. Study overall: The cDNA or gDNA used as material had been derived from T cells, B-cell-depleted T cells, or PBMCs.

Original methodology: Researchers report that nucleated cell counts were estimated from reference gene primer amplification. TCRdb's table, derived via immunoSEQ multiplex PCR, lists solely in-frame clones and lacks some. V and J calls and clone size are copied from that table; D and trimming were computed from the DNA. The sample includes over 250,000 clones, around nine tenths of them seen just once. In assigning cohorts, the study relied on participant-reported clinical history. The sequenced sample was PBMCs or T cells enriched from blood (not recorded which). The sequence was collected from a woman aged 60-70 years in a cohort exposed to, infected with or recovered from COVID-19 (not recorded which).

CDR3 protein: CAWNSPGQGVYGYTF. Here the CDR3 DNA reads TGTGCCTGGAACAGTCCCGGACAGGGTGTCTATGGCTACACCTTC. The chain couples TRBV30 to TRBJ1-2, with TRBD1 identical over 8 bases. From germline, CDR1 is GTSNPN and CDR2 SVGIG (reference sequence). This CDR3 contains 15 residues. J gave up 4 bases and V 4 bases, and 11 bases lay outside the gene matches.